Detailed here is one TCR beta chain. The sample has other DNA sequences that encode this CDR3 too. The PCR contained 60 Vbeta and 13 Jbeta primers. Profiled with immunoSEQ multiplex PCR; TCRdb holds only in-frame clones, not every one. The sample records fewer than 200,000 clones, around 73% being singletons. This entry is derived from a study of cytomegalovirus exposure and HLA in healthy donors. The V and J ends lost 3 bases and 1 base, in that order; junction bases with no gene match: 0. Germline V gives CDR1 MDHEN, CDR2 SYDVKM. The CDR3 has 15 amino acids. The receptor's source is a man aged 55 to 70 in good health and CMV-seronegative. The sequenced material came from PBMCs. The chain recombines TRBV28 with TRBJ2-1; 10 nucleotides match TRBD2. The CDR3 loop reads CASSLTSGSYNEQFF. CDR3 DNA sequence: TGTGCCAGCAGTTTGACTAGCGGGTCCTACAATGAGCAGTTCTTC.